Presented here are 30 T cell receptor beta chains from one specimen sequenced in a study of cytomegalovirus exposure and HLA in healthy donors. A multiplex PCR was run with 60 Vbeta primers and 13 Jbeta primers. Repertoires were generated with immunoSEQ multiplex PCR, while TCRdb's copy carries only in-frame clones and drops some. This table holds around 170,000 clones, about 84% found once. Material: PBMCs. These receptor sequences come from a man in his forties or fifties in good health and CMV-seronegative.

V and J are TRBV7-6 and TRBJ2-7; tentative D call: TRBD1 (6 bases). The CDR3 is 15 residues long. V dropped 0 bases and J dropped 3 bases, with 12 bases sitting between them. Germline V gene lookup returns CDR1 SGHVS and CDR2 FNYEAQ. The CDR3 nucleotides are TGTGCCAGCAGCTTAGCTGCGGACAGTTACTACGAGCAGTACTTC. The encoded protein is CASSLAADSYYEQYF.

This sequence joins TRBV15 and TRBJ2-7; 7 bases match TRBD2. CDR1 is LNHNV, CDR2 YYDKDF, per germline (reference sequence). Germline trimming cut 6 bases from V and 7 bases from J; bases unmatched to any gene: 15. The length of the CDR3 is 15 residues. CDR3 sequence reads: CATRKERGGFWEQYF. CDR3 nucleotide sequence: TGTGCCACCAGAAAGGAGCGGGGAGGGTTTTGGGAGCAGTACTTC.

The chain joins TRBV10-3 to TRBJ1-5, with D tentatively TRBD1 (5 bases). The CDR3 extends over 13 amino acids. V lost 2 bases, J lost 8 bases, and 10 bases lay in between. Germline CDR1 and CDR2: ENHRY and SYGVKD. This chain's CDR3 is CAISEGAIEPQHF. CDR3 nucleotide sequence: TGTGCCATCAGTGAGGGGGCTATTGAGCCCCAGCATTTT.

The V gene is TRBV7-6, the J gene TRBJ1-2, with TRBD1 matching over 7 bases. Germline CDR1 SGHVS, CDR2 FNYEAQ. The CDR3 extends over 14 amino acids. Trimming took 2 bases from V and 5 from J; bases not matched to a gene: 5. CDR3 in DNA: TGTGCCAGCAGCTTACGGCAGGGGGGATATGGCTACACCTTC. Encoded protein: CASSLRQGGYGYTF. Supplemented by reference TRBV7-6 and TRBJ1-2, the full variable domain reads GAGVSQSPRYKVTKRGQDVALRCDPISGHVSLYWYRQALGQGPEFLTYFNYEAQQDKSGLPNDRFSAERPEGSISTLTIQRTEQRDSAMYRCASSLRQGGYGYTFGSGTRLTVV.

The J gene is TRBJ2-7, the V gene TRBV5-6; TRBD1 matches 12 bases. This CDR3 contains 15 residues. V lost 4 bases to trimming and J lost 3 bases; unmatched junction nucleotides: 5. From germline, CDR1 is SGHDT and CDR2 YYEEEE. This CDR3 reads CASSAWDRGLYEQYF. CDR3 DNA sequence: TGTGCCAGCAGCGCCTGGGACAGGGGGCTCTACGAGCAGTACTTC.

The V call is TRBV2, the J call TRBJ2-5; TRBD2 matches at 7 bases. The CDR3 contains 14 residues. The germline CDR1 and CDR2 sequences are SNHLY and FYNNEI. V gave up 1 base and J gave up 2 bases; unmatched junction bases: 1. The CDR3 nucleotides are TGTGCCAGCAGTGAAGGCGGGGGACAAGAGACCCAGTACTTC. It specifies CASSEGGGQETQYF.

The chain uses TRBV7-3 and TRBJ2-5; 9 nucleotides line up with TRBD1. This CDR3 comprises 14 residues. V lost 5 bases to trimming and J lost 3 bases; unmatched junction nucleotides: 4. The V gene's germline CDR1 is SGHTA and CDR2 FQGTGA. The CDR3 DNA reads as TGTGCCAGCAGCCGGACAGGGGATAAAGAGACCCAGTACTTC. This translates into CASSRTGDKETQYF.

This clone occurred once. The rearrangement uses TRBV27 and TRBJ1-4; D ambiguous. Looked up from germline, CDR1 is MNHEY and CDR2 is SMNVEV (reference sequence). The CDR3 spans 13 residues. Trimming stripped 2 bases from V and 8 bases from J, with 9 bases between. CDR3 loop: CASSLTQAEKLFF. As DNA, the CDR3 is TGTGCCAGCAGTTTAACGCAGGCAGAAAAACTGTTTTTT.

The CDR3 nucleotides read TGTGCCTGGAAACCCAGGGCGAGGGGAAACACCATATATTTT. Translated, it gives CAWKPRARGNTIYF. The chain uses TRBV30 and TRBJ1-3; tentative D call: TRBD1 (5 bases). Trimming took off 4 bases at V and 4 bases at J, with 14 bases between the two ends. The CDR3 totals 14 residues. Germline CDR1 and CDR2: GTSNPN and SVGIG (reference sequence).

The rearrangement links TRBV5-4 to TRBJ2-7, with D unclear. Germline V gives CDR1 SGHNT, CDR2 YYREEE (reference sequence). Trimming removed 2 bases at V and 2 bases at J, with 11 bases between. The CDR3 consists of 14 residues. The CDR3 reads CASSFGVQTYEQYF. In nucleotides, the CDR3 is TGTGCCAGCAGCTTCGGAGTTCAAACCTACGAGCAGTACTTC. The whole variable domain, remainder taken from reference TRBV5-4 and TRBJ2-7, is ETGVTQSPTHLIKTRGQQVTLRCSSQSGHNTVSWYQQALGQGPQFIFQYYREEENGRGNFPPRFSGLQFPNYSSELNVNALELDDSALYLCASSFGVQTYEQYFGPGTRLTVT.

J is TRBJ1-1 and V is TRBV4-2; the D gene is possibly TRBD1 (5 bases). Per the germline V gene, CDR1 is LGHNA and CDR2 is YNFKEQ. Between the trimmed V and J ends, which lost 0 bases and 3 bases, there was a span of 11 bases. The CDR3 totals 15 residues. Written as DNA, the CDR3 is TGTGCCAGCAGCCAAGAGACGGGGGGGGACACTGAAGCTTTCTTT. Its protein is CASSQETGGDTEAFF.

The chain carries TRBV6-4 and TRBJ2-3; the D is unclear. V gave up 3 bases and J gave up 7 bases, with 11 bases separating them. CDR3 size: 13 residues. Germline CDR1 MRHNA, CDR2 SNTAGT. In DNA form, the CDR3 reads TGTGCCAGCAGTGAGGAGCTCTCAAATACGCAGTATTTT. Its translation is CASSEELSNTQYF.

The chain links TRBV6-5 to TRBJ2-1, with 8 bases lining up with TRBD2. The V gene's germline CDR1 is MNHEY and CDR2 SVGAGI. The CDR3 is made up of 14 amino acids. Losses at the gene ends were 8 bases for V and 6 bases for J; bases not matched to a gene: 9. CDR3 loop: CASEGAGVINEQFF. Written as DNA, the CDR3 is TGTGCCAGCGAGGGAGCGGGGGTGATCAATGAGCAGTTCTTC.

The CDR3 DNA follows: TGTGCCAGCAGCTTAGGTCGAGGGCTGAGCTCCTACGAGCAGTACTTC. Residues: CASSLGRGLSSYEQYF. The chain uses TRBV7-9 and TRBJ2-7; a possible D gene is TRBD2 (5 bases). This CDR3 has 16 amino acids. Per germline, CDR1 SEHNR and CDR2 FQNEAQ (reference sequence). With 1 base removed from V and 0 bases from J, the gap between germline ends came to 13 bases.

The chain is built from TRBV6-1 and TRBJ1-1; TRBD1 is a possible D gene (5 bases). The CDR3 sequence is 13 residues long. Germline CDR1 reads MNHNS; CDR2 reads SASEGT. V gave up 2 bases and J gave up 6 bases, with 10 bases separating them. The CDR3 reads CASSEWQGSEAFF. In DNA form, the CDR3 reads TGTGCCAGCAGTGAATGGCAGGGCTCTGAAGCTTTCTTT.

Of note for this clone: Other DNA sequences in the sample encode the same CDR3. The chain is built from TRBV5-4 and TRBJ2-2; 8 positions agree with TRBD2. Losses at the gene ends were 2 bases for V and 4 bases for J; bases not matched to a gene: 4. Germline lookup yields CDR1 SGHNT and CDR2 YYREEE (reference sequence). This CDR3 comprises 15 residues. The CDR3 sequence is CASSFGGAGTGELFF. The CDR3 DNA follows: TGTGCCAGCAGCTTCGGGGGGGCGGGCACCGGGGAGCTGTTTTTT.

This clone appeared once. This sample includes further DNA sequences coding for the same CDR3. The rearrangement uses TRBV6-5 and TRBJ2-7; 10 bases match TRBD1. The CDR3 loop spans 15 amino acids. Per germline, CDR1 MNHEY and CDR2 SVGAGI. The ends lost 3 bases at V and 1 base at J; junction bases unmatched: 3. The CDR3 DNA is TGTGCCAGCAGTTATCGGGACAGGGGTTCCTACGAGCAGTACTTC. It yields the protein CASSYRDRGSYEQYF.

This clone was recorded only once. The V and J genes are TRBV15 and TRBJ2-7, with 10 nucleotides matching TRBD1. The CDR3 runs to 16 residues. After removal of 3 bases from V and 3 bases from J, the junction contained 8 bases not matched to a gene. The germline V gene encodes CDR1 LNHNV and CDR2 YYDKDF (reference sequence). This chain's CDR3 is CATSRSGTGVNYEQYF. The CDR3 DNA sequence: TGTGCCACCAGCAGGTCCGGGACAGGGGTGAACTACGAGCAGTACTTC.

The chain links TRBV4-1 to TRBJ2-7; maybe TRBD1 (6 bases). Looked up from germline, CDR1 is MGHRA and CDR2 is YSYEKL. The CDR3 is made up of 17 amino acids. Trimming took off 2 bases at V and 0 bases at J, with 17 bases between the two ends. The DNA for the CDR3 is TGCGCCAGCAGCCAATTACCTACCGGGACACACTCCTACGAGCAGTACTTC. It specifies CASSQLPTGTHSYEQYF.

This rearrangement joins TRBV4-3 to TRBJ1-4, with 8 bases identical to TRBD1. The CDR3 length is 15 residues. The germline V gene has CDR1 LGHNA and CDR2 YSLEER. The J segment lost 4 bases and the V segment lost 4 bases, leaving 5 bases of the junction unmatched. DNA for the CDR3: TGCGCCAGCAGCCCCCAGGGGGCTGGTAATGAAAAACTGTTTTTT. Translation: CASSPQGAGNEKLFF.

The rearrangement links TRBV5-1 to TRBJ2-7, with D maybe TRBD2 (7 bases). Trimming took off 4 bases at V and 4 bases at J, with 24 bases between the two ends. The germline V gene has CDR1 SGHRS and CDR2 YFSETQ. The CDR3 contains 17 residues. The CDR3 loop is CASSPSGGYEELYEQYF. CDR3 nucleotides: TGCGCCAGCAGCCCCTCGGGGGGCTATGAGGAATTATACGAGCAGTACTTC.

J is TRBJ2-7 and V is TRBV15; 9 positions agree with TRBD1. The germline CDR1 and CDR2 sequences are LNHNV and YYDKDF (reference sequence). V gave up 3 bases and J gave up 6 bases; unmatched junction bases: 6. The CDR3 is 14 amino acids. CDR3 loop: CATSRGTGLGEQYF. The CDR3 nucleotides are TGTGCCACCAGCAGGGGGACAGGGCTCGGCGAGCAGTACTTC.

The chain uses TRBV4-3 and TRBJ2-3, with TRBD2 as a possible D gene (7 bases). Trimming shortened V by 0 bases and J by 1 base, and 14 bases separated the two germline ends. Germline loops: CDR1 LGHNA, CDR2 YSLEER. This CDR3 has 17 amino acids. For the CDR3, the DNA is TGCGCCAGCAGCCAAGATAGGGGGGGGTCCGGCACAGATACGCAGTATTTT. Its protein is CASSQDRGGSGTDTQYF.

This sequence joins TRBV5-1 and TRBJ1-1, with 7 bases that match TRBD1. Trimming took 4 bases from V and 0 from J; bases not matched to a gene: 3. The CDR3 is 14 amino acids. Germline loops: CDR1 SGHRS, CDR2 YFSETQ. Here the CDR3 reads CASSRDSMNTEAFF. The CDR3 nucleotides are TGCGCCAGCAGCCGGGACAGCATGAACACTGAAGCTTTCTTT.

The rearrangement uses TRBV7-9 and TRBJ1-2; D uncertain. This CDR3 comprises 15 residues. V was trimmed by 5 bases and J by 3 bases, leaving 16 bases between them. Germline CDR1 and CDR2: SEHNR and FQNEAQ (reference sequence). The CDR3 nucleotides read TGTGCCAGCAGCCCATTCTGGAGAGGTGACTATGGCTACACCTTC. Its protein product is CASSPFWRGDYGYTF.

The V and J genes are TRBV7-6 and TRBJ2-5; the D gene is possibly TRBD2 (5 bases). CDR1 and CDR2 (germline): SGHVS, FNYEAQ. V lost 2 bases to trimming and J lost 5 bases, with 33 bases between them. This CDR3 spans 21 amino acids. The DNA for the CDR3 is TGTGCCAGCAGCTTATTGGCAAGGAGGAGATTAATACCCAACGATGAGGAGACCCAGTACTTC. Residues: CASSLLARRRLIPNDEETQYF.

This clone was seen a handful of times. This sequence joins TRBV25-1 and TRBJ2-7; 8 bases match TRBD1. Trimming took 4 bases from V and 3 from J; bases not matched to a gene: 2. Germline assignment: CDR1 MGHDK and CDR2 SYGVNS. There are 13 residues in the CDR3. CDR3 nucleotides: TGTGCCAGCAGTGCAGGGGGCGTCTACGAGCAGTACTTC. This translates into CASSAGGVYEQYF.

The CDR3 DNA is TGTGCCATCAGTGACTACCGAGGGCTAGCGGGCGGATACAATGAGCAGTTCTTC. It translates to CAISDYRGLAGGYNEQFF. This sequence joins TRBV10-3 and TRBJ2-1, with TRBD2 matching over 8 bases. V was clipped by 3 bases and J by 4 bases; unmatched bases: 14. This CDR3 region has 18 residues. Germline lookup yields CDR1 ENHRY and CDR2 SYGVKD.

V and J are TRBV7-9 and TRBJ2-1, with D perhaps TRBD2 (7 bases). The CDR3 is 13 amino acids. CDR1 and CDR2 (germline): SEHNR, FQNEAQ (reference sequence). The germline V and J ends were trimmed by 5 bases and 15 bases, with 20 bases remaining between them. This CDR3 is CASSPEGGGGLFF. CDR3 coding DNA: TGTGCCAGCAGCCCCGAGGGGGGGGGAGGCCTGTTCTTC.

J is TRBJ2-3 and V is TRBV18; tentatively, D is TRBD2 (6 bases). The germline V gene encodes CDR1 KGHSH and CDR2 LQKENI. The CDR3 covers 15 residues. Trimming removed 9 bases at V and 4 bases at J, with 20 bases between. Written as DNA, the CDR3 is TGTGCCAGTACCGGGGCGGGGTCCAGGGCAGATACGCAGTATTTT. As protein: CASTGAGSRADTQYF.